This entry features one TCR beta chain sequence. Its antigen is currently unknown. V shed 0 bases and J shed 2 bases, with 4 bases lying between them. Germline CDR1 SGHTA, CDR2 FQGNSA. The CDR3 extends over 13 amino acids. After isolation, RNA underwent reverse transcription to generate cDNA as the sequencing template. The repertoire was sequenced with immunoSEQ multiplex PCR; TCRdb's copy has only in-frame clones and lacks some. The top ten hold over 0.85% of the sample, which has 140,000 to 150,000 clones, 40% to 55% seen once. These data come from a study of CD8+ T cells in alopecia areata. General study findings and limits: Although TCR sharing was seen in mice, sharing across patients was less clear, possibly for HLA-related reasons.

The sequencing used CD4+ T cells sorted from blood, collected at week 0. The chain couples TRBV7-2 to TRBJ1-2; D unclear. The sequence derives from a human donor with alopecia areata. CDR3 in DNA: TGTGCCAGCAGCTTAGCCGCCAACTATGGCTACACCTTC. Its translation: CASSLAANYGYTF.